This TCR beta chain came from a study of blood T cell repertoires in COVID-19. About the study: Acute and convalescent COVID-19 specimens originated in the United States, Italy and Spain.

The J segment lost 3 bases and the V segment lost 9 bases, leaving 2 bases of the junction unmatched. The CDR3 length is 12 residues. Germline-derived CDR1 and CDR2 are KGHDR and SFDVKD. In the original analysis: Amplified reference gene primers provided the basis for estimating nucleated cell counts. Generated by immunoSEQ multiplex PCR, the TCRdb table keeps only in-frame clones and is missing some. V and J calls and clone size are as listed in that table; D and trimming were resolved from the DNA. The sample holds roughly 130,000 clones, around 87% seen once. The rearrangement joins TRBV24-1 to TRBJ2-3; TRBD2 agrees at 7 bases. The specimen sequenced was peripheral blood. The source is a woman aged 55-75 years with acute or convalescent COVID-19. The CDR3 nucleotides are TGTGCCACCGGGCGGGAGACAGATACGCAGTATTTT. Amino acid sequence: CATGRETDTQYF.